These 18 T cell receptor beta chains came from one sample sequenced in a study of blood T cell repertoires in COVID-19. Some clones are missing from TCRdb's copy, which holds only in-frame ones; the method was immunoSEQ multiplex PCR. The sample has about 240,000 clones; roughly four fifths are singletons. The sample consisted of peripheral blood. All receptors derive from a woman of 80 years or more with acute or convalescent COVID-19.

V is TRBV27 and J is TRBJ2-1; 9 bases are a match to TRBD2. Germline V gene sequence: CDR1 MNHEY, CDR2 SMNVEV (reference sequence). The CDR3 has 16 amino acids. V shed 0 bases, J shed 6 bases, and the junction held 6 bases outside the gene matches. CDR3: CASSLSRGGGANEQFF. The CDR3 DNA sequence: TGTGCCAGCAGTTTATCGAGGGGCGGGGGGGCCAATGAGCAGTTCTTC.

The CDR3 sequence: CASSHGGLVKSSYNEQFF. The CDR3 bases are TGTGCCAGCAGTCACGGGGGACTAGTGAAAAGCTCCTACAATGAGCAGTTCTTC. V usage is TRBV6-6 and J usage is TRBJ2-1; 8 bases are shared with TRBD2. J was trimmed by 0 bases and V by 5 bases; bases with no gene match: 12. Germline V lookup: CDR1 MNHNY, CDR2 SVGAGI (reference sequence). CDR3 length: 18 amino acids.

The chain is built from TRBV28 and TRBJ2-5, with D possibly matching TRBD1 (5 bases). Germline V gene sequence: CDR1 MDHEN, CDR2 SYDVKM. V lost 6 bases, J lost 5 bases, and 16 bases lay in between. The CDR3 covers 14 residues. The CDR3: CASSPGPARETQYF. In DNA form, the CDR3 reads TGTGCCAGCAGCCCAGGGCCTGCTCGGGAGACCCAGTACTTC.

This clone showed up just once. The genes are TRBV12-3 or TRBV12-4 and TRBJ1-2; possibly TRBD1 for D (5 bases). The CDR3 is 11 residues long. The V and J ends lost 5 bases and 14 bases respectively, with 15 bases between them. Written as DNA, the CDR3 is TGTGCCAGCAGTCCCGGGACTGCCCAGACCTTC. Translation gives CASSPGTAQTF.

V usage is TRBV29-1 and J usage is TRBJ1-2, with 11 bases matching TRBD1. The CDR3 is 17 residues long. CDR1 is SQVTM, CDR2 ANQGSEA, per germline. The V gene end was trimmed by 1 base and the J gene end by 5 bases; junction bases not matched to a gene: 12. CDR3 nucleotide sequence: TGCAGCGTTGAAGGCCCGCCCCGGGACAGGGGGACATATGGCTACACCTTC. Protein sequence: CSVEGPPRDRGTYGYTF. Full variable domain (missing parts from reference TRBV29-1 and TRBJ1-2): SAVISQKPSRDICQRGTSLTIQCQVDSQVTMMFWYRQQPGQSLTLIATANQGSEATYESGFVIDKFPISRPNLTFSTLTVSNMSPEDSSIYLCSVEGPPRDRGTYGYTFGSGTRLTVV.

The chain is built from TRBV19 and TRBJ1-5; possibly TRBD1 for D (5 bases). Germline V lookup: CDR1 LNHDA, CDR2 SQIVND (reference sequence). CDR3 length: 15 amino acids. Trimming pared 10 bases from V and 6 bases from J, leaving 22 bases between. This chain's CDR3 is CATTDSTARSQPQHF. The CDR3 DNA reads as TGTGCCACTACCGATTCGACAGCTCGTAGTCAGCCCCAGCATTTT. The variable domain in full, completed from reference TRBV19 and TRBJ1-5, reads DGGITQSPKYLFRKEGQNVTLSCEQNLNHDAMYWYRQDPGQGLRLIYYSQIVNDFQKGDIAEGYSVSREKKESFPLTVTSAQKNPTAFYLCATTDSTARSQPQHFGDGTRLSIL.

The chain employs TRBV3-1 (or the pseudogene TRBV3-2) and TRBJ1-2, with D unresolved. The CDR3 totals 13 residues. Germline V gene sequence: CDR1 LGHDT, CDR2 YNNKEL (reference sequence). Trimming shortened V by 2 bases and J by 7 bases, and 11 bases separated the two germline ends. CDR3 coding DNA: TGTGCCAGCAGCCAATGGGGAGGAAGTGGCTACACCTTC. Translating it yields CASSQWGGSGYTF.

The J gene is TRBJ2-2, the V gene TRBV4-2; 8 nucleotides agree with TRBD2. V trimming: 1 base; J trimming: 5 bases; junction bases outside the gene matches: 6. The CDR3 is 16 amino acids. Per the germline V gene, CDR1 is LGHNA and CDR2 is YNFKEQ. CDR3 DNA: TGTGCCAGCAGCCAAGGGCTTAGCGGGGAGACCGGGGAGCTGTTTTTT. Amino acid sequence: CASSQGLSGETGELFF.

V usage is TRBV30 and J usage is TRBJ1-2; the match to TRBD1 covers 7 bases. With 0 bases clipped from V and 5 bases from J, the junction kept 6 bases outside the gene matches. Germline values: CDR1 GTSNPN, CDR2 SVGIG (reference sequence). CDR3 length equals 14 residues. The CDR3 loop is CAWSVLGGLYGYTF. Here the CDR3 DNA reads TGTGCCTGGAGTGTACTAGGGGGCTTGTATGGCTACACCTTC.

The chain couples TRBV3-1 (or the pseudogene TRBV3-2) to TRBJ1-4; possible D gene TRBD1, 5 bases. The CDR3 runs 15 residues. Between the trimmed V and J ends, which lost 4 bases and 8 bases, there was a span of 17 bases. The V gene's germline CDR1 is LGHDT and CDR2 YNNKEL (reference sequence). CDR3 in amino acids: CASSPPGRVGEKLFF. The CDR3 nucleotides read TGTGCCAGCAGCCCCCCGGGCAGGGTTGGGGAAAAACTGTTTTTT.

Of note for this clone: The same CDR3 can be traced to other DNA sequences in this sample. V gene TRBV28 combines with J gene TRBJ1-5; possibly TRBD1 for D (5 bases). This CDR3 region has 14 residues. The germline V gene has CDR1 MDHEN and CDR2 SYDVKM. V was trimmed by 3 bases and J by 0 bases, leaving 6 bases between them. The CDR3 nucleotides are TGTGCCAGCAGTTTGGGGGGTAGCAATCAGCCCCAGCATTTT. The encoded protein is CASSLGGSNQPQHF. Looking up the rest from reference TRBV28 and TRBJ1-5 gives the full variable domain: DVKVTQSSRYLVKRTGEKVFLECVQDMDHENMFWYRQDPGLGLRLIYFSYDVKMKEKGDIPEGYSVSREKKERFSLILESASTNQTSMYLCASSLGGSNQPQHFGDGTRLSIL.

The V call is TRBV2, the J call TRBJ1-2; D might be TRBD1 (6 bases). Germline assignment: CDR1 SNHLY and CDR2 FYNNEI. With 1 base removed from V and 7 bases from J, the gap between germline ends came to 13 bases. CDR3 size: 14 residues. The CDR3 sequence is CASSEVGGRVGYTF. The CDR3 DNA is TGTGCCAGCAGTGAAGTCGGGGGGCGAGTTGGCTACACCTTC.

The chain employs TRBV11-2 and TRBJ2-7; 7 bases align to TRBD2. V shed 4 bases and J 5 bases; nucleotides not matched to a gene: 8. The CDR3 contains 14 residues. Looked up from germline, CDR1 is SGHAT and CDR2 is FQNNGV. The CDR3 sequence: CASSYRGRVDEQYF. The CDR3 coding sequence is TGTGCCAGCAGCTACCGGGGGAGGGTAGACGAGCAGTACTTC.

V is TRBV5-1 and J is TRBJ2-6; D is possibly TRBD2 (6 bases). V lost 3 bases to trimming and J lost 0 bases, with 22 bases between them. This CDR3 has 20 residues. CDR1 SGHRS and CDR2 YFSETQ come from the germline V gene. Here the CDR3 DNA reads TGCGCCAGCAGCTGGGGGGACGGAACCAGCCTGGGCTCTGGGGCCAACGTCCTGACTTTC. Protein product: CASSWGDGTSLGSGANVLTF.

V is TRBV7-8 and J is TRBJ2-7; D remains ambiguous. This CDR3 is 11 amino acids long. V lost 4 bases to trimming and J lost 2 bases, with 3 bases between them. The germline CDR1 and CDR2 sequences are SGHVS and FQNEAQ. As DNA, the CDR3 is TGTGCCAGCAGCTCTACCTACGAGCAGTACTTC. This translates into CASSSTYEQYF.

The rearrangement uses TRBV27 and TRBJ2-3; TRBD2 is a possible D gene (6 bases). Germline V gene data show CDR1 as MNHEY and CDR2 as SMNVEV (reference sequence). V was cut by 7 bases and J by 4 bases, with 12 bases left in between. The length of the CDR3 is 13 residues. CDR3: CASKGRGPDTQYF. DNA for the CDR3: TGTGCCAGCAAGGGGCGGGGCCCAGATACGCAGTATTTT.

Here the CDR3 DNA reads TGCGCCAGCAGCCAACCCCCGGGACAGCCCACAGATACGCAGTATTTT. The encoded protein is CASSQPPGQPTDTQYF. The chain joins TRBV4-1 to TRBJ2-3, with TRBD1 identical over 7 bases. The germline gives CDR1 MGHRA, CDR2 YSYEKL. With V trimmed by 2 bases and J by 2 bases, 7 bases remained unmatched. The CDR3 contains 16 residues.

The chain has TRBV10-3 and TRBJ1-2, with TRBD1 matching 8 bases. Trimming removed 4 bases from V and 6 bases from J; junction bases left unmatched: 7. This CDR3 region has 14 residues. Germline CDR1 and CDR2: ENHRY and SYGVKD. The CDR3 loop reads CAISAGQGADGYTF. As DNA, the CDR3 is TGTGCCATCAGTGCCGGACAGGGAGCGGATGGCTACACCTTC.